This note documents a single T cell receptor (beta chain) sequence. Its specific antigen is unknown. Base quality data are lacking; no much larger clone is found one base away. This specimen comes from a study of T-cell reconstitution after alpha-beta-depleted transplantation in children (dated by TCRdb to the mid-2010s). Looking at the study overall: T-cell immune reconstitution after TCRalphabeta/CD19-depleted allogeneic hematopoietic cell transplantation in children was quantitatively tracked in the study by means of TCR repertoire profiling. What the study reported, not specific to this receptor: In some patients, the high TCRbeta diversity seen at day 60 was put down to recipient T cells and intrathymic progenitors that had survived conditioning. Apparently early alphabetaT-cell count recovery about two months after transplant reportedly relied on only several hundred rapidly expanded clones derived from non-depleted graft cells. Over the following months the frequencies of hyperexpanded clones went down, and after one year T-cell counts and TCRbeta diversity were mostly credited to newly produced T cells.

From the cysteine up to the phenylalanine, the CDR3 has a length of 16 residues. The read is trimmed to its CDR3 DNA, 48 bases read in frame from base 1. V is shortened by 4 bases, J by 5 bases, and the region joining them spans 17 bases. The germline V gene sets CDR1 to SGHVS and CDR2 to FNYEAQ. Libraries were prepared through PCR. The sequencer was an Illumina HiSeq 2500. To normalize quantification of the TCRbeta repertoire, the TCR libraries were built with molecular barcoding that relied on unique molecular identifiers. TCRdb took the public reads, trimmed them with fastp at Q25, ran MiXCR for clone calling and kept in-frame beta chains. Entries that share a CDR3 protein sequence are merged under the most common genes and DNA. For this sample there are about 980,000 distinct CDR3 sequences; roughly 31% appear just once. The top ten hold around 30% of the sample. Per the publication, the treatment or condition label means: allogeneic hematopoietic cell transplantation with graft depleted of TCRalphabeta T cells and CD19 B cells. Transplant recipients were children who received TCRalphabeta/CD19-depleted allogeneic hematopoietic cell grafts.

The V gene is TRBV7-6 and the J gene is TRBJ2-2, with a tentative D gene TRBD1 over 6 matching bases. The source is a boy in the first two years of life who had a stem cell transplant for SCID, so the T cells may come from the graft donor. The sample consisted of PBMCs, mostly from graft donor cells, taken 360 days after TCRalphabeta/CD19-depleted stem cell transplant. The DNA sequence is as follows: TGTGCCAGCAGCTCCAGGGGTGTTGGGGTAACCGGGGAGCTGTTTTTT. Its translation is CASSSRGVGVTGELFF.